This T cell receptor (beta chain) was observed in a study of cytomegalovirus exposure and HLA in healthy donors (dated by TCRdb to about 2017). Some background on the complete study: An earlier analysis of some 620 of the donors reported 276 Gb of sequence data and 95 million to 140 million unique TCR beta sequences obtained from around 170 million T cells. Both class I and class II loci were covered by HLA typing, at four-digit resolution. Rather than drawing on any new phenotypic data, the later analysis identified candidate immune exposures from TCR beta sequences and the way those sequences occurred across donors. In a later analysis, previously published TCR beta repertoires from 500 to 750 donors were re-analyzed and high-resolution HLA genotyping was added so that TCR occurrence patterns could be studied. Across some 400 genotyped donors of the cohort, an average of approximately 240,000 unique TCR beta nucleotide sequences per donor were sequenced, and around 20% of those sequences were non-productive. An earlier analysis of some 600 of the donors applied high-throughput TCR beta sequencing to assess whether each TCR beta V gene segment acted as functional or pseudogenic. Alongside the repertoire data, information on donor age, sex, ethnicity and CMV serostatus was compiled. The aim of the study was to test whether cataloging public T cell receptors could identify signatures of past pathogen exposure. Four or five DR-DQ haplotypes were handled as single units for association and clustering because linkage in the cohort was strong. The study profiled the T cell repertoires of fewer than 850 subjects by immunosequencing and related them to cytomegalovirus serostatus. In addition to the first cohort of around 670 subjects, a separate validation cohort of approximately 110 different subjects was used. Genome-wide SNP genotypes for about 65% of the roughly 670 donors were used in a later genetic analysis, which treated that subset as a discovery cohort. The number of donors typed differed by locus, with roughly 620-640 for A, B, C, DRB1 and DQB1, 522 for DQA1, approximately 570 for DPA1, and some 450 for DPB1. An early release that covered some 630 HLA-typed donors contained about 300 gigabases of sequencing data and tens of millions of unique TCR sequences. All discovery cohort repertoires had been generated using a single sequencing platform. The genetic ancestry cluster associated with self-reported Caucasian donors included over 80% of the 398 genotyped donors. The study combined high-throughput TCR immunosequencing, statistical association of individual TCRs with disease status, and machine learning to predict cytomegalovirus infection status.

Results and caveats for the whole study, not just this receptor: In a later analysis, the rate of TCR association differed among HLA loci, with DRB1 alleles having the most associated TCRs and HLA-C alleles having the fewest. Because counts were too low, roughly 17 rarely observed V segments, including chromosome 9 orphons, were left out of the earlier analysis of several hundred of the donors. The study gave a list of 150 to 200 TCR beta chains associated with cytomegalovirus. A cluster of highly shared sequence variants was judged likely to represent a technical artifact of the sequencing pipeline. Because HLA typing was unavailable for some donors at each locus, only the typed subset was used in association tests. CMV serostatus was the only immune exposure information available for the cohort. Across donors, most TCR sequences were observed very rarely, whereas some public TCRs were present in many individuals. A later analysis found that HLA-associated TCR beta chains were more clonally expanded and had lower generation probabilities than equally common non-associated chains. In an earlier analysis of approximately 590 of the donors, most TCR beta V segments appeared in productive rearrangements about 90% or about 30% of the time, broadly matching IMGT annotations. Only TCR beta chains were sequenced in this cohort, and the absence of alpha or paired-chain data limited detectable features. In both the original and validation cohorts, the classifier was reported to diagnose cytomegalovirus status with high specificity and sensitivity. In a later genetic analysis, fewer N-insertions in productive TCRs were reported among donors in an Asian-associated ancestry cluster than the roughly 670-donor mean. The 87-base-pair reads could not distinguish some IMGT-functional V segments, including TRBV6-2 and TRBV6-3, so those segments were excluded. Specific HLA alleles were associated with some 15,000 TCR beta sequences at a false discovery rate of 0.05 in a later analysis. The authors suggested that the approach could potentially be generalized to other disease states and immunological phenotypes. When HLA alleles, especially DR and DQ, strongly co-occurred, TCR associations were difficult to assign to individual alleles. Most CMV-associated TCR beta chains appeared to be HLA-restricted in a later analysis, and the HLA associations seemed to be driven largely by CMV exposure. Linkage disequilibrium might explain the correlated functional status among segregating V segments, but an unknown experimental factor could not be excluded. A later genetic analysis associated a missense DCLRE1C variant with V-gene and J-gene trimming of TCR beta chains, and an independent cohort replicated the association. A further reported finding was that TCR beta sequences accurately predicted the HLA-A and HLA-B alleles for most subjects in the first cohort. Presence/absence analyses assumed roughly uniform sequencing depth across donors, an assumption that may not hold. Several of the top co-occurrence clusters appeared to be linked to parvovirus B19, influenza, CMV and Epstein-Barr virus, according to a later analysis. A few of the identified cytomegalovirus-associated TCR beta chains were confirmed in vitro to be specific for cytomegalovirus antigens.

This clone was observed a handful of times. What antigen it recognizes has not been identified. Qualities for individual bases were not recorded, and no much larger clone is one base off. At the junction V is shortened by 1 base and J by 7 bases, with 10 bases in between. CDR1 and CDR2, per the germline V gene (reference sequence), are MNHEY and SMNVEV. The CDR3, from cysteine to phenylalanine, totals 13 residues. The entry retains the CDR3 DNA only, 39 bases that are in frame from base 1. Library preparation employed the immunoSEQ multiplex PCR assay. The multiplex PCR relied on a mix of 60 forward primers for TCR Vbeta segments and 13 reverse primers for TCR Jbeta segments. Amplification of the CDR3 region of rearranged TCR beta genes was performed with a multiplex PCR assay on genomic DNA. Amplified TCR beta libraries were sequenced as 87-base-pair reads on the Illumina HiSeq System. The source study handled its data this way. A later analysis counted 65 million to 90 million unique TCR beta chains across the 500 to 850 repertoires, and approximately 11 million of these chains were shared by at least two donors. A nearest-neighbor algorithm error-corrected the raw reads and collapsed the reads into unique sequences, merging closely related sequences to remove PCR and sequencing errors. To assign V, D and J gene segments, CDR3 sequences were aligned to IMGT reference sequences. For a sequence to be retained, at least a six-nucleotide match to both a V gene segment and a J gene segment was required. A rearrangement was called productive if the CDR3 had no stop codons and remained in frame with V and J, and every other rearrangement was called non-productive. CDR3 was defined by IMGT convention, running from the second conserved V-encoded cysteine to the conserved J-encoded phenylalanine. Sequences without an unambiguous match to a single V gene segment were excluded from the earlier analysis of 450 to 750 of the donors. An earlier analysis of 450 to 650 of the donors called V segments functional above 56.7% productive rearrangements and segregating when the between-donor standard deviation exceeded 5%. A statistical classification framework was developed to diagnose cytomegalovirus status using the catalog of TCR beta chain sequences. V and J gene assignment, in a later analysis, came from comparing TCR nucleotide sequences with IMGT/GENE-DB human TR gene sequences. The TCRdist pipeline was used in a later analysis to assign CDR3 sequences and most-parsimonious VDJ recombination scenarios. In a later analysis, each TCR beta chain was defined by its CDR3 amino acid sequence together with its V-gene family, and reads lacking a unique V-gene family were excluded. As a way to deal with suspected cross-contamination and a sequencing artifact, a later analysis dropped hundreds of nucleotide sequences that were highly shared and had low generation probability. In a later analysis, a clonal expansion index was calculated for each public chain from normalized within-repertoire ranks of inferred template counts. In a later analysis, generation probabilities were computed using a VDJ recombination model fitted to out-of-frame rearrangements, and the results were checked against IGoR. A later analysis scored TCR-TCR, TCR-HLA and TCR-CMV co-occurrence with hypergeometric tests, applying a repertoire-size bias correction to TCR pairs. False discovery rates were estimated in a later analysis by permuting HLA or CMV assignments 20 times. In a later analysis, co-occurring TCRs were grouped using DBSCAN, and TCRdist sequence similarity was added for clustering within HLA-allele-positive subsets. For co-occurrence clustering, repertoires with fewer than 30,000 or more than 120,000 public chains were excluded, along with 5 or 6 repertoires with anomalous nucleotide sharing. TCRdb carries this immuneACCESS record with in-frame sequences only. Its versions omit some clonotypes, under half of them owing to an unresolved V gene in the studies checked, with the rest unexplained. V and J calls plus clone size are reproduced from that table; the DNA served to infer D and trimming. Present in this sample are 95,000 to 150,000 clones, over 60% of which were seen just once. Clones ranked in the top ten supply less than 3% of the sample.

The cohort consisted of approximately 670 healthy bone marrow donors. At the time of sampling, all cohort members were nominally healthy, though unrecorded immune exposures were likely present. The donor tested CMV seropositive, placing the donor among the 290 or so seropositive members of the cohort. A peripheral blood sample was provided by each donor, and peripheral blood mononuclear cells were used for TCR beta sequencing. Genomic DNA was extracted from the blood cell samples with the Qiagen DNeasy Blood Extraction Kit. This clonotype originated in a woman in her thirties or forties in good health and CMV-seropositive. The sample taken for sequencing was PBMCs. This chain joins TRBV27 to TRBJ1-1; the D gene lacks a confident call. The CDR3 protein sequence reads: CASSLFIRSEAFF. The nucleotide sequence is TGTGCCAGCAGTTTATTCATTAGGAGTGAAGCTTTCTTT.